Listed below are T cell receptor beta chains from one sample, sequenced in a study of T cell repertoires in cytomegalovirus infection. TCRdb recomputed calls from the reads with MiXCR, one row per CDR3 protein. Among roughly 990,000 distinct CDR3 sequences listed, more than 25% were seen once. The antigens for these receptors are not known. Specimen: cultured CD8+ T cells from PBMCs, collected from culture after CMV antigen stimulation. Every receptor here comes from a human donor in good health (CMV status not recorded). Some clones in this sample may be carry-over from other donors' samples. CDR3s include the opening cysteine and the closing phenylalanine or tryptophan. A D gene is named only where the DNA matches it firmly. Clone size is given for some rows only: seen once, a few or many times, or a class if the clone is expanded.

-	-	TRBV6-5	TRBJ2-1	CASTRLGGAYNEQFF	TGTGCCAGCACCAGACTAGGAGGGGCCTACAATGAGCAGTTCTTC
TRBD1	-	TRBV6-1	TRBJ2-3	CASSEGRGDRLTDTQYF	TGTGCCAGCAGTGAAGGGAGAGGGGACAGGCTCACAGATACGCAGTATTTT
-	-	TRBV2	TRBJ1-3	CASSEKVGASGNTIYF	TGTGCCAGCAGTGAAAAGGTTGGGGCATCTGGAAACACCATATATTTT
-	-	TRBV6-6	TRBJ2-7	CASSSKGPQHYYEQYF	TGTGCCAGCAGTTCAAAGGGACCTCAGCACTACTACGAGCAGTACTTC
TRBD2	-	TRBV12-3/TRBV12-4	TRBJ2-5	CASSRLALQETQYF	TGTGCCAGCAGTCGACTAGCGTTGCAAGAGACCCAGTACTTC
-	few	TRBV27	TRBJ2-1	CASSSGGPKNEQFF	TGTGCCAGCAGTTCTGGGGGCCCGAAAAATGAGCAGTTCTTC
-	many	TRBV7-2	TRBJ1-1	CASSLRLAGNTEAFF	TGTGCCAGCAGCTTAAGATTGGCAGGGAACACTGAAGCTTTCTTT
TRBD1	-	TRBV29-1	TRBJ2-7	CSVSNRGSSYEQYF	TGCAGCGTCAGTAACAGGGGGTCCTCCTACGAGCAGTACTTC
-	once	TRBV18	TRBJ1-1	CASSPPRTANTEAFF	TGTGCCAGCTCACCTCCCCGGACAGCGAACACTGAAGCTTTCTTT
-	few	TRBV6-1	TRBJ1-4	CASSYGRRTSNEKLFF	TGTGCCAGCAGCTACGGACGCCGAACTAGTAATGAAAAACTGTTTTTT
-	-	TRBV7-9	TRBJ1-2	CASSPPQGVGPRYGYTF	TGTGCCAGCAGCCCCCCACAGGGAGTTGGTCCTAGGTATGGCTACACCTTC
TRBD1	few	TRBV20-1	TRBJ1-2	CSARGTGYGYTF	TGCAGTGCTAGAGGGACAGGCTATGGCTACACCTTC
TRBD1	-	TRBV6-1	TRBJ1-2	CASSEEGTGAPYGYTF	TGTGCCAGCAGTGAAGAGGGGACAGGCGCACCCTATGGCTACACCTTC
-	medium-sized	TRBV7-2	TRBJ1-2	CASSLEAQLANYGYTF	TGTGCCAGCAGCTTAGAGGCACAGTTAGCTAACTATGGCTACACCTTC
TRBD2	many	TRBV7-6	TRBJ2-5	CASSFLAGGPQETQYF	TGTGCCAGCAGCTTTCTCGCGGGGGGACCCCAAGAGACCCAGTACTTC
-	-	TRBV20-1	TRBJ1-4	CSASGVLSNEKLFF	TGCAGTGCATCCGGAGTTCTTTCTAATGAAAAACTGTTTTTT
TRBD2	many	TRBV6-5	TRBJ2-3	CASSYSGGSGGDTQYF	TGTGCCAGCAGTTACTCAGGGGGATCGGGGGGGGATACGCAGTATTTT
-	-	TRBV24-1	TRBJ2-5	CATSDFEGTPRETQYF	TGTGCCACCAGTGATTTTGAGGGGACCCCTCGAGAGACCCAGTACTTC
TRBD1	few	TRBV7-9	TRBJ2-4	CASSLRQTGGKNIQYF	TGTGCCAGCAGCTTAAGACAGACAGGGGGCAAAAACATTCAGTACTTC
TRBD1	-	TRBV27	TRBJ1-5	CASSFLGQGAGQPQHF	TGTGCCAGCAGTTTCCTCGGACAGGGGGCGGGTCAGCCCCAGCATTTT
TRBD2	few	TRBV12-5	TRBJ2-1	CASGFSTSGAYNEQFF	TGTGCTAGTGGTTTTTCGACTAGCGGGGCTTACAATGAGCAGTTCTTC
TRBD2	few	TRBV19	TRBJ2-1	CASSIFWRGGYNEQFF	TGTGCCAGTAGTATATTTTGGCGGGGGGGCTACAATGAGCAGTTCTTC
-	-	TRBV4-3	TRBJ2-3	CASSQNGRGTTDAQYF	TGCGCCAGCAGCCAAAACGGCAGGGGTACCACAGATGCGCAGTATTTT
TRBD1	-	TRBV19	TRBJ1-6	CASRSDRVVYPLHF	TGTGCCAGTAGATCTGACAGGGTTGTATACCCCCTCCACTTT
-	-	TRBV27	TRBJ2-5	CASREGPETQYF	TGTGCCAGCAGGGAGGGCCCGGAGACCCAGTACTTC
-	-	TRBV11-2	TRBJ1-1	CASSSPQDDRNPFF	TGTGCCAGCAGCTCCCCTCAAGATGACAGGAATCCTTTCTTT
TRBD2	-	TRBV6-8	TRBJ2-3	CASSLAAGVDTQYF	TGTGCCAGCAGTTTGGCCGCGGGGGTTGATACGCAGTATTTT
-	-	TRBV7-6	TRBJ2-2	CASSSRDRSSGELFF	TGTGCCAGCAGCTCCCGGGACCGATCGTCCGGGGAGCTGTTTTTT
-	few	TRBV6-5	TRBJ1-1	CASSYSRRAEAFF	TGTGCCAGCAGTTACTCGAGGCGGGCTGAAGCTTTCTTT
-	-	TRBV7-7	TRBJ2-2	CASSLSVGTGELFF	TGTGCTAGCAGCTTATCTGTTGGGACCGGGGAGCTGTTTTTT
-	few	TRBV4-1	TRBJ1-1	CASSQEAGRVNTEAFF	TGCGCCAGCAGCCAAGAAGCGGGCAGGGTGAACACTGAAGCTTTCTTT
-	-	TRBV7-8	TRBJ2-1	CASSLDLGGQNYNEQFF	TGTGCCAGCAGCTTAGACCTGGGGGGACAAAATTACAATGAGCAGTTCTTC
TRBD1	-	TRBV12-3/TRBV12-4	TRBJ2-2	CASNPTGFTGELFF	TGTGCCAGCAACCCGACAGGGTTCACCGGGGAGCTGTTTTTT
TRBD2	-	TRBV11-2	TRBJ2-3	CASILKRGGPDTQYF	TGTGCCAGCATCCTAAAGCGGGGGGGCCCAGATACGCAGTATTTT
-	-	TRBV12-5	TRBJ2-3	CASGFEGGTDTQYF	TGTGCTAGTGGTTTTGAAGGGGGCACAGATACGCAGTATTTT